This T cell receptor (beta chain) originates from a study of technical replicates of blood from a handful of donors. Sequencing was performed with immunoSEQ multiplex PCR; in TCRdb, only in-frame clones are kept and a portion is missing. The sample carries roughly 100,000 clones, 96% recorded once. The specimen sequenced was T cells isolated from PBMCs. The sequence was obtained from a human donor in good health.

In nucleotides, the CDR3 is TGTGCCAGCAGCCCACGGAGGTGGGCGGGGGTAGACACTGAAGCTTTCTTT. This codes for CASSPRRWAGVDTEAFF. The rearrangement uses TRBV7-8 and TRBJ1-1; D might be TRBD1 (5 bases). V lost 5 bases, J lost 3 bases, and 22 bases lay in between. Germline CDR1 and CDR2: SGHVS and FQNEAQ. The CDR3 extends over 17 amino acids.